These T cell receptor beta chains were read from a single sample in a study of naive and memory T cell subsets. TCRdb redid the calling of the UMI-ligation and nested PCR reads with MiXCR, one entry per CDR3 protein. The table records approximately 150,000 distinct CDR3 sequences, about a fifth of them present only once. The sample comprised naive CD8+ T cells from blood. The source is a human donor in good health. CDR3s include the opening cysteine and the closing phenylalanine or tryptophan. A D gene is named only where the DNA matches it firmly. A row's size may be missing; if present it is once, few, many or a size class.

CASSGAPQGPSTDTQYF	TGTGCCAGCAGTGGGGCCCCCCAGGGCCCTAGCACAGATACGCAGTATTTT	TRBV2	NA	NA	TRBJ2-3
CASSEIVGYDYTF	TGTGCCAGCAGTGAGATAGTCGGCTATGACTACACCTTC	TRBV27	NA	NA	TRBJ1-2
CSARDPSWMTGGIDTQYF	TGCAGTGCTAGAGATCCCTCCTGGATGACAGGGGGCATAGATACGCAGTATTTT	TRBV20-1	few	TRBD1	TRBJ2-3
CASSLVAGGQETQYF	TGTGCCAGCAGTTTAGTAGCGGGAGGGCAGGAGACCCAGTACTTC	TRBV28	few	TRBD2	TRBJ2-5
CASSYASGGQETQYF	TGTGCCAGCAGTTACGCGTCGGGCGGACAAGAGACCCAGTACTTC	TRBV6-6	NA	NA	TRBJ2-5
CSVVDRSSYEQYF	TGCAGCGTTGTGGACAGGAGTTCCTACGAGCAGTACTTC	TRBV29-1	NA	TRBD1	TRBJ2-7
CASSTEGSYNEQFF	TGTGCCAGCAGTACGGAGGGAAGCTACAATGAGCAGTTCTTC	TRBV6-6	NA	NA	TRBJ2-1
CASSQEVVALLSYEQYF	TGCGCCAGCAGCCAAGAAGTAGTAGCTCTTCTCTCCTACGAGCAGTACTTC	TRBV4-3	NA	NA	TRBJ2-7
CSVPHGNYEQYF	TGCAGCGTCCCTCACGGGAACTACGAGCAGTACTTC	TRBV29-1	many	NA	TRBJ2-7
CASSYSLELAGYNEQFF	TGTGCCAGCAGTTACTCTCTCGAACTAGCGGGGTACAATGAGCAGTTCTTC	TRBV6-5	NA	TRBD2	TRBJ2-1